A single sample gave rise to the 26 T cell receptor beta chains below, sequenced in a study of T-cell memory formation after mild COVID-19. TCRdb re-analysed the 5' RACE reads in MiXCR, keeping a single row per CDR3 protein. Of about 390,000 distinct CDR3 sequences listed, around a sixth were seen once; the top ten hold 20% to 25%. Sequencing was carried out using PBMCs or a T cell subset sorted from them (not recorded which). Receptor source: a man aged 18 to 35 who had mild COVID-19 (a few samples of this study predate the infection). Cell type and time point are not known.

The chain employs TRBV30 and TRBJ2-3, with a weak D call TRBD1 (7 bases). Trimming left V 1 base short and J 4 bases short, with 12 bases between. The CDR3 totals 14 residues. Germline lookup yields CDR1 GTSNPN and CDR2 SVGIG (reference sequence). The CDR3 region is CAWSGGRGADTQYF. The CDR3 DNA reads as TGTGCCTGGAGTGGCGGCAGGGGGGCAGATACGCAGTATTTT.

The rearrangement joins TRBV5-1 to TRBJ2-5; D ambiguous. This CDR3 contains 14 residues. V was cut by 4 bases and J by 2 bases, with 12 bases left in between. Germline CDR1 reads SGHRS; CDR2 reads YFSETQ. Here the CDR3 DNA reads TGCGCCAGCAGCCCGGAAGCGCCGCAAGAGACCCAGTACTTC. Translated: CASSPEAPQETQYF. The complete variable domain, with remaining parts taken from reference TRBV5-1 and TRBJ2-5, reads KAGVTQTPRYLIKTRGQQVTLSCSPISGHRSVSWYQQTPGQGLQFLFEYFSETQRNKGNFPGRFSGRQFSNSRSEMNVSTLELGDSALYLCASSPEAPQETQYFGPGTRLLVL.

V usage is TRBV6-5 and J usage is TRBJ1-2; D gene uncertain. The CDR3 has 15 amino acids. Trimming took 0 bases from V and 0 from J, leaving 8 bases between them. From germline, CDR1 is MNHEY and CDR2 SVGAGI. The CDR3 nucleotides read TGTGCCAGCAGTTACTCAGGCACTACTAACTATGGCTACACCTTC. Translating gives CASSYSGTTNYGYTF.

The chain couples TRBV5-4 to TRBJ2-3; 9 bases map to TRBD2. With V trimmed by 4 bases and J by 8 bases, 11 bases remained unmatched. Germline loops: CDR1 SGHNT, CDR2 YYREEE (reference sequence). The CDR3 extends over 15 amino acids. In DNA form, the CDR3 reads TGTGCCAGCAGCCGACCGGGACTAGCACGCGGTACGCAGTATTTT. Amino acids: CASSRPGLARGTQYF.

There are a few counts of this clonotype. This sequence joins TRBV6-2 or TRBV6-3 and TRBJ2-7; 10 positions match TRBD2. The CDR3 runs to 17 residues. Per the germline V gene, CDR1 is MNHEY and CDR2 is SVGEGT. V shed 8 bases, J shed 4 bases, and the junction held 17 bases outside the gene matches. The CDR3 DNA reads as TGTGCCAGCTGCGGCGGTGAAAGTAGCGGGGGGCGGTACGAGCAGTACGTC. Protein: CASCGGESSGGRYEQYV.

The J gene is TRBJ1-5, the V gene TRBV6-6, with 8 bases lining up with TRBD1. V lost 0 bases to trimming and J lost 6 bases; unmatched junction nucleotides: 4. Germline-derived CDR1 and CDR2 are MNHNY and SVGAGI (reference sequence). The CDR3 length is 15 residues. For the CDR3, the DNA is TGTGCCAGCAGTTACTCGGGGACAGGTGGTCAGCCCCAGCATTTT. It yields the protein CASSYSGTGGQPQHF.

The V gene is TRBV6-5, the J gene TRBJ2-6; D possibly corresponds to TRBD2 (5 bases). Per germline, CDR1 MNHEY and CDR2 SVGAGI. CDR3 length: 14 amino acids. The V end was cut by 5 bases, the J end by 3 bases, with 8 bases between. The CDR3 here is CASSAGNGANVLTF. For the CDR3, the DNA is TGTGCCAGCAGTGCCGGGAATGGGGCCAACGTCCTGACTTTC.

The V and J genes are TRBV29-1 and TRBJ1-2; 9 nucleotides agree with TRBD1. CDR3 length equals 12 residues. The junction had 4 bases not matched to a gene; V was cut back by 6 bases and J by 5 bases. Germline V gives CDR1 SQVTM, CDR2 ANQGSEA. The CDR3 bases are TGCAGCGTCGACAGGGGGAATTATGGCTACACCTTC. Its protein product is CSVDRGNYGYTF.

This clonotype appeared a few times. The J gene is TRBJ2-3, the V gene TRBV18; the D is unclear. The CDR3 loop spans 15 amino acids. CDR1 KGHSH and CDR2 LQKENI come from the germline V gene. V was shortened by 2 bases and J by 2 bases, with 11 bases between the two germline ends. CDR3 sequence (DNA): TGTGCCAGCTCACCAATAGGAAGCTCCACAGATACGCAGTATTTT. The encoded protein is CASSPIGSSTDTQYF.

The rearrangement uses TRBV6-5 and TRBJ1-1; D possibly corresponds to TRBD1 (5 bases). V was cut by 5 bases and J by 11 bases, with 15 bases left in between. The V gene's germline CDR1 is MNHEY and CDR2 SVGAGI. This CDR3 spans 12 amino acids. The CDR3 DNA is TGTGCCAGCAGTCCCCCCCAGGGATCGGCTTTCTTT. The encoded protein is CASSPPQGSAFF.

The chain uses TRBV6-5 and TRBJ1-1, with D unclear. CDR3 length: 14 amino acids. CDR1 and CDR2 from the germline V gene are MNHEY and SVGAGI. With 7 bases removed from V and 0 bases from J, the gap between germline ends came to 12 bases. DNA for the CDR3: TGTGCCAGCATCCGGTTTGGGATGAACACTGAAGCTTTCTTT. Translation: CASIRFGMNTEAFF.

This clonotype was seen a few times. The chain uses TRBV7-3 and TRBJ2-1; TRBD2 aligns across 8 bases. CDR1 and CDR2 from the germline V gene are SGHTA and FQGTGA. The V segment lost 5 bases and the J segment 4 bases; nucleotides outside the gene matches: 7. The CDR3 consists of 15 residues. In nucleotides, the CDR3 is TGTGCCAGCAGCCGAGAAGCGGGGGCATACAATGAGCAGTTCTTC. Translated, it gives CASSREAGAYNEQFF.

This clonotype was observed once. The V gene is TRBV6-5, the J gene TRBJ2-3; D ambiguous. V gave up 0 bases and J gave up 0 bases, with 10 bases separating them. Germline V lookup: CDR1 MNHEY, CDR2 SVGAGI. This CDR3 region has 16 residues. CDR3 coding DNA: TGTGCCAGCAGTTACTCGATGGTGGTGAGCACAGATACGCAGTATTTT. It yields the protein CASSYSMVVSTDTQYF.

This clonotype was picked up a small number of times. This chain joins TRBV20-1 and TRBJ2-5; 8 nucleotides line up with TRBD1. The germline V gene encodes CDR1 DFQATT and CDR2 SNEGSKA (reference sequence). V lost 1 base to trimming and J lost 2 bases; unmatched junction nucleotides: 3. The CDR3 covers 14 residues. The chain's CDR3 is CSARGGTGQETQYF. The CDR3 bases are TGCAGTGCTAGAGGCGGGACAGGACAAGAGACCCAGTACTTC.

CDR3: CSVAGGPNTGELFF. CDR3 DNA: TGCAGCGTTGCGGGCGGCCCGAACACCGGGGAGCTGTTTTTT. The chain is built from TRBV29-1 and TRBJ2-2; D is uncertain. The germline V and J ends were trimmed by 4 bases and 0 bases, with 9 bases remaining between them. Germline CDR1 and CDR2: SQVTM and ANQGSEA. The CDR3 is made up of 14 amino acids.

The CDR3 sequence is CASSFTANYEQFF. The CDR3 region has the DNA TGTGCCAGCAGTTTTACAGCTAACTATGAGCAGTTCTTC. This chain connects TRBV27 to TRBJ2-1; D remains unclear. Germline V gene sequence: CDR1 MNHEY, CDR2 SMNVEV (reference sequence). The CDR3 covers 13 residues. Trimming left V 3 bases short and J 8 bases short, with 11 bases between.

This sequence joins TRBV5-1 and TRBJ1-2; 9 nucleotides line up with TRBD1. Germline loops: CDR1 SGHRS, CDR2 YFSETQ. After removal of 4 bases from V and 4 bases from J, the junction contained 11 bases not matched to a gene. The CDR3 totals 16 residues. CDR3 loop: CASSIGTGSAVYGYTF. The CDR3 DNA is TGCGCCAGCAGCATCGGGACAGGGTCGGCCGTCTATGGCTACACCTTC.

The J gene is TRBJ1-5, the V gene TRBV10-3; no firm D call. Germline CDR1 ENHRY, CDR2 SYGVKD. Trimming stripped 2 bases from V and 1 base from J, with 9 bases between. CDR3 length: 15 residues. CDR3 in DNA: TGTGCCATCAGTGAGCGGGGAGAGAGCAATCAGCCCCAGCATTTT. Translated: CAISERGESNQPQHF.

The chain is built from TRBV29-1 and TRBJ2-5; D remains ambiguous. From germline, CDR1 is SQVTM and CDR2 ANQGSEA. This CDR3 region has 12 residues. Trimming removed 6 bases at V and 0 bases at J, with 8 bases between. The CDR3 DNA reads as TGCAGCGTAGCCCGGGACCAAGAGACCCAGTACTTC. Its protein product is CSVARDQETQYF.

Ten or more counts support this clonotype. This rearrangement joins TRBV7-2 to TRBJ2-5; D is uncertain. This CDR3 is 13 amino acids long. Deletions cut 1 base from V and 5 bases from J, with 8 bases between. CDR1 SGHTA and CDR2 FQGNSA come from the germline V gene. CDR3 sequence reads: CASSLDSRETQYF. The CDR3 DNA reads TGTGCCAGCAGCTTAGACAGCCGGGAGACCCAGTACTTC.

The rearrangement uses TRBV7-9 and TRBJ2-3, with a possible D match to TRBD2 (6 bases). Trimming cost V 7 bases and J 0 bases, with 20 bases left between them. The germline gives CDR1 SEHNR, CDR2 FQNEAQ (reference sequence). There are 17 residues in the CDR3. In nucleotides, the CDR3 is TGTGCCAGCACCCGCGGGGTACAGTACTCTAGCACAGATACGCAGTATTTT. Its translation: CASTRGVQYSSTDTQYF.

This clonotype was seen at least ten times. CDR3 loop: CASSYEMVFYGYTF. CDR3 coding DNA: TGTGCCAGCAGTTACGAAATGGTCTTCTATGGCTACACCTTC. J is TRBJ1-2 and V is TRBV2; D remains ambiguous. Germline CDR1 and CDR2: SNHLY and FYNNEI. CDR3 length equals 14 residues. With 5 bases removed from V and 4 bases from J, the gap between germline ends came to 14 bases.

As for this clonotype: A much larger clone differs by one base, so this may be a read error. The chain carries TRBV28 and TRBJ2-6, with D unclear. In germline, CDR1 is MDHEN, CDR2 SYDVKM. CDR3 length: 15 amino acids. CDR3 region: CAISSHDTGANVLTF. CDR3 sequence (DNA): TGTGCCATCAGTTCACACGATACTGGGGCCAACGTCCTGACTTTC.

Points on this clonotype: Mismatch with germline at one junction end may stem from a read error. The CDR3 is CASRLAQGSERTQYF. For the CDR3, the DNA is TGCGCCAGCAGGTTGGCACAGGGAAGCGAGCGGACGCAGTATTTT. V usage is TRBV5-1 and J usage is TRBJ2-3; D may be TRBD1 (6 bases). The CDR3 length is 15 residues. Germline CDR1 is SGHRS and CDR2 is YFSETQ.

The rearrangement joins TRBV3-2 to TRBJ1-5; the table names TRBD1, a call not compared with the DNA. TRBV3-2 is a pseudogene. The CDR3 consists of 15 residues. Written as DNA, the CDR3 is TGTGCCAGCAGCCGAGGGAAGGGGGGCAATCAGCCCCAGCATTTT. Its protein is CASSRGKGGNQPQHF.

The chain has TRBV7-2 and TRBJ2-2; 7 positions agree with TRBD2. Germline V gene data show CDR1 as SGHTA and CDR2 as FQGNSA. CDR3 length: 16 amino acids. V was clipped by 2 bases and J by 3 bases; unmatched bases: 6. CDR3 loop: CASSLWGGFDTGELFF. The CDR3 DNA reads as TGTGCCAGCAGCTTATGGGGAGGGTTCGACACCGGGGAGCTGTTTTTT.